This entry is about one T cell receptor (beta chain). Its specificity is not known. Each donor gave 9.5 to 10 milliliters of peripheral blood. The amount of total RNA extracted per sample was at least 5 micrograms. The V end lost 7 bases, the J end lost 0 bases, and 7 bases lay between the germline ends. The CDR3 has 12 residues. CDR1 and CDR2 (germline): SQVTM, ANQGSEA. Combining a sample-barcoded 5' primer with a J-beta primer mix, a second PCR ran for about 6 to 12 cycles. In TCRdb, the 5' RACE reads were re-called with MiXCR into one record per CDR3 protein. The sample contains roughly 830,000 distinct CDR3 sequences, around 62% of which appear only once. This specimen belongs to a study of blood T cells in healthy people across ages. Study-level points and caveats: Naive T cell percentage strongly correlated with TCR beta diversity. Compared with aged donors, long-lived donors showed fewer expanded clones, suggesting selection.

This chain connects TRBV29-1 to TRBJ1-5, with unresolved D. This TCR derives from a man aged 30-40 years in good health. Sample: blood. CDR3: CSGPDSNQPQHF. The CDR3 nucleotides read TGCAGCGGGCCAGATAGCAATCAGCCCCAGCATTTT. The full variable domain, in which reference TRBV29-1 and TRBJ1-5 provide the parts outside the CDR3, is SAVISQKPSRDICQRGTSLTIQCQVDSQVTMMFWYRQQPGQSLTLIATANQGSEATYESGFVIDKFPISRPNLTFSTLTVSNMSPEDSSIYLCSGPDSNQPQHFGDGTRLSIL.